A single sample is the source of the 4 T cell receptor beta chains below, sequenced in a study of technical replicates of blood from several donors. TCRdb's copy holds only in-frame clones and misses some; the assay was immunoSEQ multiplex PCR. The data show approximately 82,000 clones, just over 95% seen once. The specimen sequenced was T cells isolated from PBMCs. These receptors came from a human donor in good health.

V gene TRBV29-1 combines with J gene TRBJ2-5; D is possibly TRBD1 (5 bases). Germline V gives CDR1 SQVTM, CDR2 ANQGSEA. Between the trimmed V and J ends, which lost 4 bases and 0 bases, there was a span of 9 bases. CDR3 length: 13 residues. The CDR3 DNA reads as TGCAGCGTTGGACAGTCGTACCAAGAGACCCAGTACTTC. The encoded protein is CSVGQSYQETQYF.

This clone qualifies as medium-sized (0.01 to 0.1%). The chain combines TRBV6-1 with TRBJ2-7; 9 bases line up with TRBD1. Germline values: CDR1 MNHNS, CDR2 SASEGT. V shed 0 bases and J 3 bases; nucleotides not matched to a gene: 9. This CDR3 is 17 amino acids long. CDR3 sequence (DNA): TGTGCCAGCAGTGAAGCGAGGGGGGGGACAGGGCTCTACGAGCAGTACTTC. It yields the protein CASSEARGGTGLYEQYF.

The chain joins TRBV9 to TRBJ2-2; possible D gene TRBD2, 6 bases. This CDR3 spans 16 amino acids. Trimming took 0 bases from V and 1 from J, leaving 10 bases between them. The germline V gene has CDR1 SGDLS and CDR2 YYNGEE. Written as DNA, the CDR3 is TGTGCCAGCAGCGTAGAGGTAGCGGAGAACACCGGGGAGCTGTTTTTT. This sequence encodes CASSVEVAENTGELFF.

J is TRBJ2-5 and V is TRBV6-5, with 8 bases aligning to TRBD2. Germline values: CDR1 MNHEY, CDR2 SVGAGI. The CDR3 spans 15 residues. V lost 7 bases, J lost 2 bases, and 9 bases stayed unmatched. The CDR3 region is CASTRSSGPQETQYF. Written as DNA, the CDR3 is TGTGCCAGCACTCGCTCTAGCGGGCCGCAAGAGACCCAGTACTTC.